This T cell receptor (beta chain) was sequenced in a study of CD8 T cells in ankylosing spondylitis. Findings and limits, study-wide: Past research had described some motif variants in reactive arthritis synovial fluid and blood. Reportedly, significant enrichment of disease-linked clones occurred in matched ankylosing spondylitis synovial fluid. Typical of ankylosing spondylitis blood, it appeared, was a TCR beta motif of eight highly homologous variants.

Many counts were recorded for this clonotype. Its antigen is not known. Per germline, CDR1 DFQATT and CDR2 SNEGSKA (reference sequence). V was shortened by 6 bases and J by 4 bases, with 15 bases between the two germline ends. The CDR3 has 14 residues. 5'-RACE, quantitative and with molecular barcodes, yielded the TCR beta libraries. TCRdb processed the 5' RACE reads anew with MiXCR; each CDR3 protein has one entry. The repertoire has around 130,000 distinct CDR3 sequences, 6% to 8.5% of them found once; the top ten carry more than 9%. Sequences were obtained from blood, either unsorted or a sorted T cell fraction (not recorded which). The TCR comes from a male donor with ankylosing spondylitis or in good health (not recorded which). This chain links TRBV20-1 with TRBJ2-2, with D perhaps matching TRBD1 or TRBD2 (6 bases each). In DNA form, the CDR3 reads TGCAGTGCCACCCTAGGGGGGCGCACCGGGGAGCTGTTTTTT. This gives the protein CSATLGGRTGELFF.